The 24 T cell receptor beta chains below all came from one sample that was sequenced in a study of cytomegalovirus exposure and HLA in healthy donors (TCRdb year 2017). The library was produced with the immunoSEQ multiplex PCR assay. For the multiplex PCR, a mixture combining 60 forward primers for TCR Vbeta segments and 13 reverse primers for TCR Jbeta segments was used. TCRdb took over this immuneACCESS table, retaining in-frame rearrangements with V and J assigned. Such tables are incomplete; in checked studies, under half of the missing clones stem from an unresolved V gene, and the remainder is unexplained. The table for this sample lists approximately 35,000 clones; less than 75% of them were counted only once. Around a tenth of the sample rests with the top ten. Sequencing was performed on PBMCs. These receptors were collected from a man aged 40-55 years in good health and CMV-seropositive.

This clone was observed a few times. The chain uses TRBV6-5 and TRBJ1-3; TRBD1 might be the D (5 bases). The CDR3 runs to 14 residues. Trimming removed 6 bases from V and 0 bases from J, with 9 bases in between. Germline-derived CDR1 and CDR2 are MNHEY and SVGAGI. Here the CDR3 reads CASRRGSSGNTIYF. The CDR3 DNA sequence: TGTGCCAGCAGGCGGGGGTCCTCTGGAAACACCATATATTTT.

The rearrangement uses TRBV19 and TRBJ2-5; 13 bases line up with TRBD2. CDR1 LNHDA and CDR2 SQIVND come from the germline V gene (reference sequence). The V and J ends lost 10 bases and 3 bases, in that order; junction bases with no gene match: 5. The CDR3 contains 14 residues. CDR3 sequence (DNA): TGTGCCACACGGACTAGCGGGGGAAAAGAGACCCAGTACTTC. Translated: CATRTSGGKETQYF.

The chain carries TRBV5-1 and TRBJ1-1; D unclear. Looked up from germline, CDR1 is SGHRS and CDR2 is YFSETQ. The CDR3 totals 15 residues. The germline V and J ends were trimmed by 0 bases and 3 bases, with 12 bases remaining between them. CDR3 bases: TGCGCCAGCAGCTTGGGAGGTGGGTGGGACACTGAAGCTTTCTTT. Protein: CASSLGGGWDTEAFF. Together with reference TRBV5-1 and TRBJ1-1, the CDR3 gives the full variable domain: KAGVTQTPRYLIKTRGQQVTLSCSPISGHRSVSWYQQTPGQGLQFLFEYFSETQRNKGNFPGRFSGRQFSNSRSEMNVSTLELGDSALYLCASSLGGGWDTEAFFGQGTRLTVV.

This clone was seen only once. The chain combines TRBV2 with TRBJ1-1; weak D call: TRBD1 (6 bases). Germline V lookup: CDR1 SNHLY, CDR2 FYNNEI. V lost 8 bases to trimming and J lost 3 bases, with 13 bases between them. This CDR3 contains 13 residues. The CDR3 bases are TGTGCCAGCGTTCGGGGGGCGGACACTGAAGCTTTCTTT. Its translation is CASVRGADTEAFF.

This clone was recorded once. J is TRBJ2-5 and V is TRBV6-5; 13 bases align to TRBD2. The J call may not be correct, given that the DNA end is closer to TRBJ2-7. The CDR3 length is 15 residues. Germline V CDR1 and CDR2: MNHEY, SVGAGI. The CDR3 coding sequence is TGTGCCAGCAGCCGACTAGCGGGGGGCACCTACGAGCAGTACTTC. It specifies CASSRLAGGTYEQYF.

This clone was counted once. The V call is TRBV28, the J call TRBJ1-1, with TRBD1 identical over 8 bases. There are 14 residues in the CDR3. Germline CDR1 MDHEN, CDR2 SYDVKM. V trimming: 10 bases; J trimming: 1 base; junction bases outside the gene matches: 8. The CDR3 protein is CATADRAGNTEAFF. CDR3 DNA sequence: TGTGCCACCGCGGACAGGGCCGGGAACACTGAAGCTTTCTTT.

The chain's CDR3 is CASSFQISYNEQFF. The CDR3 DNA reads TGTGCCAGCAGCTTTCAGATCTCCTACAATGAGCAGTTCTTC. The chain has TRBV11-2 and TRBJ2-1, with D unresolved. The CDR3 contains 14 residues. V was shortened by 3 bases and J by 0 bases, with 6 bases between the two germline ends. CDR1 SGHAT and CDR2 FQNNGV come from the germline V gene.

V and J are TRBV7-3 and TRBJ1-5; D is undetermined. With 5 bases removed from V and 9 bases from J, the gap between germline ends came to 11 bases. The CDR3 consists of 12 residues. CDR1 is SGHTA and CDR2 is FQGTGA in the germline V gene. The CDR3 protein is CASSPLFMPQHF. CDR3 DNA sequence: TGTGCCAGCAGCCCCCTTTTTATGCCCCAGCATTTT.

The chain joins TRBV19 to TRBJ1-1, with D tentatively TRBD1 (5 bases). Germline V gene sequence: CDR1 LNHDA, CDR2 SQIVND (reference sequence). The CDR3 totals 16 residues. Deletions cut 1 base from V and 1 base from J, with 13 bases between. The CDR3 region is CASSIAVGRGNTEAFF. The CDR3 nucleotides are TGTGCCAGTAGTATAGCCGTCGGGAGGGGGAACACTGAAGCTTTCTTT.

The J gene is TRBJ1-1, the V gene TRBV5-6; D remains unclear. The CDR3 consists of 16 residues. V was trimmed by 4 bases and J by 3 bases, leaving 19 bases between them. The germline V gene has CDR1 SGHDT and CDR2 YYEEEE. This CDR3 is CASSTELLVIHTEAFF. CDR3 DNA: TGTGCCAGCAGCACCGAACTCCTGGTAATACACACTGAAGCTTTCTTT.

About this clone: No conserved phenylalanine or tryptophan ends this CDR3, so it is likely a read error. The chain carries TRBV7-2 and TRBJ1-1; 7 nucleotides match TRBD1. V shed 3 bases and J 0 bases; nucleotides not matched to a gene: 7. This CDR3 contains 16 residues. Per the germline V gene, CDR1 is SGHTA and CDR2 is FQGNSA. This CDR3 reads CASSLSGQEMNTEAFL. The CDR3 DNA reads TGTGCCAGCAGCTTGTCCGGACAGGAGATGAACACTGAAGCTTTCCTT.

The table lists this clone with a few counts. The J gene is TRBJ1-4, the V gene TRBV2; D possibly corresponds to TRBD1 (5 bases). Trimming pared 5 bases from V and 2 bases from J, leaving 12 bases between. This CDR3 comprises 15 residues. Germline CDR1 and CDR2: SNHLY and FYNNEI. The chain's CDR3 is CASSKQGITNEKLFF. The CDR3 nucleotides are TGTGCCAGCAGTAAGCAGGGTATTACTAATGAAAAACTGTTTTTT. Full variable domain (outside the CDR3, taken from reference TRBV2 and TRBJ1-4): EPEVTQTPSHQVTQMGQEVILRCVPISNHLYFYWYRQILGQKVEFLVSFYNNEISEKSEIFDDQFSVERPDGSNFTLKIRSTKLEDSAMYFCASSKQGITNEKLFFGSGTQLSVL.

This chain links TRBV27 with TRBJ2-3; TRBD1 might be the D (6 bases). CDR1 and CDR2 from the germline V gene are MNHEY and SMNVEV (reference sequence). Trimming shortened V by 2 bases and J by 3 bases, and 21 bases separated the two germline ends. The CDR3 extends over 18 amino acids. Here the CDR3 DNA reads TGTGCCAGCAGTTTAGGGCCTCCGACAGGTTGGAAAACAGATACGCAGTATTTT. Its translation: CASSLGPPTGWKTDTQYF.

The J gene is TRBJ2-1, the V gene TRBV7-8, with D possibly matching TRBD1 (6 bases). Trimming pared 7 bases from V and 5 bases from J, leaving 15 bases between. Germline V lookup: CDR1 SGHVS, CDR2 FQNEAQ. This CDR3 has 14 amino acids. The CDR3 loop reads CASNWGQPNNEQFF. The CDR3 DNA is TGTGCCAGCAACTGGGGGCAGCCTAACAATGAGCAGTTCTTC.

This clone was recorded once. V is TRBV5-1 and J is TRBJ1-5; D is possibly TRBD1 (5 bases). CDR3 length: 14 amino acids. V was clipped by 0 bases and J by 6 bases, with 10 bases between them. Germline V gene lookup returns CDR1 SGHRS and CDR2 YFSETQ. CDR3 sequence reads: CASSLAGGTQPQHF. Here the CDR3 DNA reads TGCGCCAGCAGCTTGGCCGGGGGGACTCAGCCCCAGCATTTT.

This chain joins TRBV5-6 and TRBJ1-2, with 8 bases matching TRBD1. Trimming at V came to 4 bases and at J to 1 base, leaving 6 bases not matched to a gene. The CDR3 is made up of 15 amino acids. Per germline, CDR1 SGHDT and CDR2 YYEEEE. Here the CDR3 reads CASSKGQGYNYGYTF. Here the CDR3 DNA reads TGTGCCAGCAGCAAAGGACAGGGTTATAACTATGGCTACACCTTC.

The chain combines TRBV4-1 with TRBJ1-1, with a weak D call TRBD1 (6 bases). There are 17 residues in the CDR3. The V gene lost 4 bases and the J gene lost 0 bases, with 18 bases spanning the gap. Germline CDR1 reads MGHRA; CDR2 reads YSYEKL. The CDR3 loop is CASSPAGADGLNTEAFF. The CDR3 DNA sequence: TGCGCCAGCAGCCCGGCGGGGGCCGACGGCCTGAACACTGAAGCTTTCTTT.

The chain employs TRBV7-9 and TRBJ1-1; D is perhaps TRBD1 (6 bases). V was trimmed by 1 base and J by 1 base, leaving 7 bases between them. The CDR3 totals 14 residues. The germline V gene encodes CDR1 SEHNR and CDR2 FQNEAQ (reference sequence). For the CDR3, the DNA is TGTGCCAGCAGCTTAGGGACAGCGAACACTGAAGCTTTCTTT. Translated: CASSLGTANTEAFF.

The chain uses TRBV19 and TRBJ1-2; 7 bases match TRBD1. Trimming at V came to 3 bases and at J to 4 bases, leaving 5 bases not matched to a gene. Germline V gene lookup returns CDR1 LNHDA and CDR2 SQIVND (reference sequence). The CDR3 runs to 14 residues. CDR3 region: CASSILAGGYGYTF. As DNA, the CDR3 is TGTGCCAGTAGTATCCTCGCAGGGGGCTATGGCTACACCTTC. The whole variable domain, filled in from reference TRBV19 and TRBJ1-2, reads DGGITQSPKYLFRKEGQNVTLSCEQNLNHDAMYWYRQDPGQGLRLIYYSQIVNDFQKGDIAEGYSVSREKKESFPLTVTSAQKNPTAFYLCASSILAGGYGYTFGSGTRLTVV.

The rearrangement uses TRBV11-2 and TRBJ1-2, with TRBD1 identical over 9 bases. Losses at the gene ends were 5 bases for V and 2 bases for J; bases not matched to a gene: 15. Looked up from germline, CDR1 is SGHAT and CDR2 is FQNNGV. The CDR3 covers 18 residues. The CDR3 protein is CASSRWAGQGSWNYGYTF. CDR3 DNA sequence: TGTGCCAGCAGCCGATGGGCGGGACAGGGATCTTGGAACTATGGCTACACCTTC.

The chain joins TRBV7-2 to TRBJ2-5; 10 bases line up with TRBD2. CDR1 and CDR2 (germline): SGHTA, FQGNSA. J gave up 5 bases and V 2 bases, and 8 bases lay outside the gene matches. The CDR3 is made up of 16 amino acids. In nucleotides, the CDR3 is TGTGCCAGCAGCTTAAGCGGGGGGGCCGTGGGGGAGACCCAGTACTTC. This sequence encodes CASSLSGGAVGETQYF. The whole variable domain, remainder taken from reference TRBV7-2 and TRBJ2-5, is GAGVSQSPSNKVTEKGKDVELRCDPISGHTALYWYRQSLGQGLEFLIYFQGNSAPDKSGLPSDRFSAERTGGSVSTLTIQRTQQEDSAVYLCASSLSGGAVGETQYFGPGTRLLVL.

The rearrangement uses TRBV28 and TRBJ2-7; D unresolved. In germline, CDR1 is MDHEN, CDR2 SYDVKM. V lost 8 bases to trimming and J lost 2 bases, with 13 bases between them. This CDR3 comprises 13 residues. The CDR3 protein is CASVPSRTYEQYF. For the CDR3, the DNA is TGTGCCAGCGTCCCCTCTCGTACCTACGAGCAGTACTTC.

The chain couples TRBV6-5 to TRBJ2-1; 9 bases match TRBD2. The V gene's germline CDR1 is MNHEY and CDR2 SVGAGI. The CDR3 loop spans 15 amino acids. V gave up 4 bases and J gave up 8 bases; unmatched junction bases: 9. In DNA, the CDR3 is TGTGCCAGCAGTTCGACCGGGACTAGCCTCTATGAGCAGTTCTTC. Its protein product is CASSSTGTSLYEQFF.

The chain joins TRBV4-1 to TRBJ1-1; D is ambiguous. Germline loops: CDR1 MGHRA, CDR2 YSYEKL. Trimming cost V 5 bases and J 5 bases, with 12 bases left between them. The CDR3 is made up of 13 amino acids. The CDR3 DNA follows: TGCGCCAGCAGCGCTGGCCGCGGGACTGAAGCTTTCTTT. It specifies CASSAGRGTEAFF.